Following are 22 T cell receptor beta chains from one sample sequenced in a study of blood T cell repertoires in COVID-19. Sequencing was performed with immunoSEQ multiplex PCR; in TCRdb, only in-frame clones are kept and a portion is missing. The sample has around 230,000 clones, approximately 86% seen once; the top ten hold around 6.9%. The sample consisted of peripheral blood. The receptors shown here come from a man aged 55 to 69 who had recovered from COVID-19.

This rearrangement joins TRBV19 to TRBJ2-1; 9 nucleotides align to TRBD1. The CDR3 length is 13 residues. CDR1 and CDR2 from the germline V gene are LNHDA and SQIVND (reference sequence). The V and J ends lost 9 bases and 9 bases, in that order; junction bases with no gene match: 9. The CDR3 spells CASNLYRGREQFF. Written as DNA, the CDR3 is TGTGCCAGCAACCTCTACAGGGGGCGTGAGCAGTTCTTC.

The rearrangement uses TRBV7-2 and TRBJ2-5, with 9 positions matching TRBD1. The CDR3 runs to 15 residues. V lost 4 bases and J lost 5; bases outside the gene matches: 8. The germline CDR1 and CDR2 sequences are SGHTA and FQGNSA. The CDR3 reads CASSSAGTGFETQYF. CDR3 bases: TGTGCCAGCAGCTCGGCCGGGACAGGGTTTGAGACCCAGTACTTC.

The rearrangement joins TRBV2 to TRBJ1-5; TRBD1 agrees at 11 bases. The length of the CDR3 is 15 residues. The trim removed 4 bases at V and 7 bases at J, leaving 6 bases unmatched. Germline CDR1 and CDR2: SNHLY and FYNNEI. CDR3 sequence (DNA): TGTGCCAGCAGTGGGGACAGGGGGTCAGGGCAGCCCCAGCATTTT. It yields the protein CASSGDRGSGQPQHF.

The chain recombines TRBV10-3 with TRBJ1-1, with TRBD1 matching over 7 bases. The CDR3 runs 13 residues. Germline V gene sequence: CDR1 ENHRY, CDR2 SYGVKD. J was trimmed by 7 bases and V by 8 bases; bases with no gene match: 10. The CDR3 coding sequence is TGTGCCATCGGGGCCCGACAGGGCGATGAAGCTTTCTTT. Its translation: CAIGARQGDEAFF.

The chain links TRBV10-3 to TRBJ1-1, with no clear D. The CDR3 covers 12 residues. Germline V gene data show CDR1 as ENHRY and CDR2 as SYGVKD. V lost 3 bases and J 1 base, leaving 3 bases between the germline ends. The CDR3 sequence: CAISDWNTEAFF. CDR3 nucleotides: TGTGCCATCAGTGACTGGAACACTGAAGCTTTCTTT.

The V gene is TRBV6-2 or TRBV6-3, the J gene TRBJ1-1; weak D call: TRBD1 (6 bases). V lost 4 bases to trimming and J lost 6 bases, with 12 bases between them. CDR1 is MNHEY and CDR2 is SVGEGT in the germline V gene. The CDR3 covers 13 residues. As DNA, the CDR3 is TGTGCCAGCAGTTCGAATCACAGGGCTGAAGCTTTCTTT. As protein: CASSSNHRAEAFF.

The CDR3 loop reads CASSTHSGAGELFF. CDR3 DNA sequence: TGCGCCAGCAGCACCCACAGCGGCGCCGGGGAGCTGTTTTTT. The J gene is TRBJ2-2, the V gene TRBV4-1; possible D gene TRBD2, 5 bases. The V gene lost 5 bases and the J gene lost 6 bases, with 13 bases spanning the gap. Germline CDR1 MGHRA, CDR2 YSYEKL. The CDR3 totals 14 residues.

V is TRBV2 and J is TRBJ1-5, with D possibly TRBD1 on 6 matching bases. From germline, CDR1 is SNHLY and CDR2 FYNNEI. The CDR3 is made up of 14 amino acids. The germline V and J ends were trimmed by 7 bases and 0 bases, with 10 bases remaining between them. The CDR3 DNA is TGTGCCAGCAACGGACAGAATAGCAATCAGCCCCAGCATTTT. Its translation: CASNGQNSNQPQHF.

In DNA form, the CDR3 reads TGTGCCAGCAGTCTACCCACCGGGGAGCTGTTTTTT. Residues: CASSLPTGELFF. The V and J genes are TRBV6-2 or TRBV6-3 and TRBJ2-2; D is uncertain. Trimming left V 5 bases short and J 4 bases short, with 5 bases between. Per germline, CDR1 MNHEY and CDR2 SVGEGT. The CDR3 sequence is 12 residues long.

This clone came up once. The chain employs TRBV5-1 and TRBJ1-2; TRBD1 agrees at 8 bases. Germline V lookup: CDR1 SGHRS, CDR2 YFSETQ. V shed 4 bases, J shed 7 bases, and the junction held 15 bases outside the gene matches. The CDR3 runs 16 residues. CDR3 DNA sequence: TGCGCCAGCAGCGACCCACGGACAGGGAGAGGACTTGGCTACACCTTC. Amino acids: CASSDPRTGRGLGYTF.

This clone came up a few times. The chain uses TRBV5-4 and TRBJ1-6; 10 nucleotides match TRBD1. The CDR3 covers 15 residues. V lost 2 bases to trimming and J lost 11 bases; unmatched junction nucleotides: 7. Germline V CDR1 and CDR2: SGHNT, YYREEE (reference sequence). The CDR3, as DNA: TGTGCCAGCAGCTTTAGGGGACAGGGGATGACACCCCTCCACTTT. Encoded protein: CASSFRGQGMTPLHF. The whole variable domain, remainder taken from reference TRBV5-4 and TRBJ1-6, is ETGVTQSPTHLIKTRGQQVTLRCSSQSGHNTVSWYQQALGQGPQFIFQYYREEENGRGNFPPRFSGLQFPNYSSELNVNALELDDSALYLCASSFRGQGMTPLHFGNGTRLTVT.

A few counts support this clone. This chain links TRBV28 with TRBJ2-7, with D possibly TRBD2 on 6 matching bases. The CDR3 extends over 14 amino acids. Germline V gene lookup returns CDR1 MDHEN and CDR2 SYDVKM. V was clipped by 2 bases and J by 7 bases, with 15 bases between them. The CDR3 bases are TGTGCCAGCAGTTTAACGGGTTTGGGGGGAGAGCAGTACGTC. Protein sequence: CASSLTGLGGEQYV.

This chain links TRBV19 with TRBJ1-2, with 12 positions matching TRBD1. This CDR3 is built from 15 residues. The germline gives CDR1 LNHDA, CDR2 SQIVND (reference sequence). With V trimmed by 6 bases and J by 4 bases, 6 bases remained unmatched. The CDR3 DNA reads TGTGCCAGTAGCCTGCCGGGACAGGGGGCCTATGGCTACACCTTC. It specifies CASSLPGQGAYGYTF.

The chain is built from TRBV7-9 and TRBJ1-2; tentative D call: TRBD1 (6 bases). The CDR3 covers 13 residues. Germline values: CDR1 SEHNR, CDR2 FQNEAQ (reference sequence). The V end lost 6 bases, the J end lost 2 bases, and 10 bases lay between the germline ends. CDR3 nucleotides: TGTGCCAGCAGTCCAGGACAGAACTATGGCTACACCTTC. Its translation is CASSPGQNYGYTF.

The V call is TRBV5-1, the J call TRBJ2-3, with 9 bases lining up with TRBD2. This CDR3 has 17 amino acids. The ends lost 0 bases at V and 0 bases at J; junction bases unmatched: 5. The germline gives CDR1 SGHRS, CDR2 YFSETQ. CDR3: CASSLAGTSQSTDTQYF. The CDR3 nucleotides are TGCGCCAGCAGCTTGGCCGGGACTAGCCAGAGCACAGATACGCAGTATTTT.

This rearrangement joins TRBV15 to TRBJ1-1; D is perhaps TRBD1 (5 bases). With 1 base removed from V and 7 bases from J, the gap between germline ends came to 19 bases. Germline V gives CDR1 LNHNV, CDR2 YYDKDF (reference sequence). The CDR3 is made up of 16 amino acids. CDR3 loop: CATSRGWGGAIIEAFF. The DNA for the CDR3 is TGTGCCACCAGCAGAGGTTGGGGGGGAGCGATCATTGAAGCTTTCTTT.

The CDR3, as DNA: TGTGCCAGCTCACCCTACGGGACAGGGGAAAAACTGTTTTTT. As protein: CASSPYGTGEKLFF. The chain carries TRBV18 and TRBJ2-2; 9 bases match TRBD1. The DNA end is more similar to TRBJ1-4, so the J call may be wrong. The CDR3 consists of 14 residues. Germline lookup yields CDR1 KGHSH and CDR2 LQKENI.

The chain combines TRBV7-9 with TRBJ1-2, with a tentative D call TRBD1 (6 bases). Trimming pared 5 bases from V and 7 bases from J, leaving 14 bases between. This CDR3 is built from 13 residues. Per the germline V gene, CDR1 is SEHNR and CDR2 is FQNEAQ (reference sequence). The CDR3 loop reads CASSIGTYRGYTF. The CDR3 coding sequence is TGTGCCAGCAGCATTGGGACATATCGTGGCTACACCTTC. The whole variable domain, filled in from reference TRBV7-9 and TRBJ1-2, reads DTGVSQNPRHKITKRGQNVTFRCDPISEHNRLYWYRQTLGQGPEFLTYFQNEAQLEKSRLLSDRFSAERPKGSFSTLEIQRTEQGDSAMYLCASSIGTYRGYTFGSGTRLTVV.

The chain links TRBV5-1 to TRBJ1-1; tentatively, D is TRBD1 (6 bases). CDR3 size: 15 residues. Per germline, CDR1 SGHRS and CDR2 YFSETQ. The germline V and J ends were trimmed by 4 bases and 4 bases, with 17 bases remaining between them. The CDR3 coding sequence is TGCGCCAGCAGCGGGGGACATTCAAAACGCACTGAAGCTTTCTTT. As protein: CASSGGHSKRTEAFF.

V usage is TRBV11-2 and J usage is TRBJ2-3, with TRBD2 as a possible D gene (6 bases). The length of the CDR3 is 15 residues. Trimming removed 3 bases from V and 1 base from J, with 11 bases in between. In germline, CDR1 is SGHAT, CDR2 FQNNGV. CDR3 sequence: CASSFTGGRTDTQYF. The CDR3 nucleotides read TGTGCCAGCAGCTTCACCGGGGGACGCACAGATACGCAGTATTTT.

The rearrangement links TRBV29-1 to TRBJ1-1, with D possibly TRBD1 on 6 matching bases. Germline CDR1 is SQVTM and CDR2 is ANQGSEA. This CDR3 spans 15 amino acids. V lost 6 bases and J 1 base, leaving 18 bases between the germline ends. CDR3 sequence: CSVKEQGFWNTEAFF. As DNA, the CDR3 is TGCAGCGTGAAGGAACAGGGTTTTTGGAACACTGAAGCTTTCTTT.

The chain carries TRBV27 and TRBJ1-2; D is unresolved. This CDR3 spans 13 amino acids. Trimming stripped 3 bases from V and 8 bases from J, with 13 bases between. The V gene's germline CDR1 is MNHEY and CDR2 SMNVEV (reference sequence). CDR3 sequence (DNA): TGTGCCAGCAGTTTGCTCGGGTCCCGCGGCTACACCTTC. Encoded protein: CASSLLGSRGYTF.